A selection of T cell receptor beta chains follows, all from one sample in a study of blood T cell repertoires in COVID-19. Sequencing used immunoSEQ multiplex PCR; TCRdb keeps in-frame clones, though not all of them. The sample has 200,000 to 250,000 clones; approximately 80% are singletons. Input material: peripheral blood. The receptors stem from a man aged 50-60 years with active or convalescent COVID-19. CDR3s include the opening cysteine and the closing phenylalanine or tryptophan. The D gene is left open where the match is weak. Some rows mark clone size as missing; the rest say once, few, many or name a class of expanded clone.

v_gene: TRBV9
abundance: NA
d_gene: NA
j_gene: TRBJ1-2
CDR3nt: TGTGCCAGCAGCGCCTCAGGGTACTATGGCTACACCTTC
CDR3aa: CASSASGYYGYTF

v_gene: TRBV5-1
abundance: NA
d_gene: TRBD1
j_gene: TRBJ1-1
CDR3nt: TGCGCCGGCCGAGCCGGGACAGGGGCCACTGAAGCTTTCTTT
CDR3aa: CAGRAGTGATEAFF

v_gene: TRBV28
abundance: NA
d_gene: NA
j_gene: TRBJ1-2
CDR3nt: TGTGCCAGCAGTTGGGGGGGAGGCTATGGCTACACCTTC
CDR3aa: CASSWGGGYGYTF

v_gene: TRBV4-3
abundance: NA
d_gene: NA
j_gene: TRBJ1-6
CDR3nt: TGCGCCAGCAGCCCCTCCGGGTGGGATTCACCCCTCCACTTT
CDR3aa: CASSPSGWDSPLHF

v_gene: TRBV9
abundance: NA
d_gene: NA
j_gene: TRBJ1-1
CDR3nt: TGTGCCAGCAGCCGAGGACTCCAGGACAACACTGAAGCTTTCTTT
CDR3aa: CASSRGLQDNTEAFF

v_gene: TRBV3-1/TRBV3-2
abundance: NA
d_gene: NA
j_gene: TRBJ1-5
CDR3nt: TGTGCCAGCAGCCCGGACCCCAGCGGTCAGCCCCAGCATTTT
CDR3aa: CASSPDPSGQPQHF

v_gene: TRBV13
abundance: few
d_gene: TRBD1
j_gene: TRBJ1-2
CDR3nt: TGTGCCAGCAGCTTGGAACGGGACAGTAACTATGGCTACACCTTC
CDR3aa: CASSLERDSNYGYTF

v_gene: TRBV5-1
abundance: NA
d_gene: NA
j_gene: TRBJ1-1
CDR3nt: TGCGCCAGCAGCCGAGACACGAACACTGAAGCTTTCTTT
CDR3aa: CASSRDTNTEAFF

v_gene: TRBV7-2
abundance: NA
d_gene: TRBD1
j_gene: TRBJ1-5
CDR3nt: TGTGCCAGCAGCTTATGGGACAGGGGGCGCGAAGGCAATCAGCCCCAGCATTTT
CDR3aa: CASSLWDRGREGNQPQHF

v_gene: TRBV19
abundance: NA
d_gene: NA
j_gene: TRBJ2-1
CDR3nt: TGTGCCAGTAGTCATTATCTTAGCTCCTACAATGAGCAGTTCTTC
CDR3aa: CASSHYLSSYNEQFF

v_gene: TRBV19
abundance: NA
d_gene: TRBD1
j_gene: TRBJ1-2
CDR3nt: TGTGCCAGTAGTATCCTCCTGACAGGGGGCGACTATGGCTACACCTTC
CDR3aa: CASSILLTGGDYGYTF

v_gene: TRBV6-6
abundance: NA
d_gene: TRBD2
j_gene: TRBJ2-5
CDR3nt: TGTGCCAGCAGTTACGATGCGGGGGTTTTCCAAGAGACCCAGTACTTC
CDR3aa: CASSYDAGVFQETQYF

v_gene: TRBV15
abundance: many
d_gene: NA
j_gene: TRBJ1-3
CDR3nt: TGTGCCACCAGCAGACCAGGAAACACCATATATTTT
CDR3aa: CATSRPGNTIYF

v_gene: TRBV15
abundance: once
d_gene: TRBD1
j_gene: TRBJ1-6
CDR3nt: TGTGCCACCAGCAGAGATCCCGGGACAGACGATAATTCACCCCTCCACTTT
CDR3aa: CATSRDPGTDDNSPLHF

v_gene: TRBV3-1/TRBV3-2
abundance: once
d_gene: NA
j_gene: TRBJ2-4
CDR3nt: TGTGCCAGCAGCCCTCCCCTAGCGCGCCGCTTCGCCAAAAACATTCAGTACTTC
CDR3aa: CASSPPLARRFAKNIQYF

v_gene: TRBV28
abundance: NA
d_gene: TRBD1
j_gene: TRBJ1-5
CDR3nt: TGTGCCAGCAGTCTGGGGACAGGGAAGTTCAATCAGCCCCAGCATTTT
CDR3aa: CASSLGTGKFNQPQHF

v_gene: TRBV5-4
abundance: few
d_gene: NA
j_gene: TRBJ1-2
CDR3nt: TGTGCCAGCAGCTTGAGGGGGGGTTATGGCTACACCTTC
CDR3aa: CASSLRGGYGYTF

v_gene: TRBV18
abundance: NA
d_gene: NA
j_gene: TRBJ1-1
CDR3nt: TGTGCCAGCTCAGAACGGGACACTGAAGCTTTCTTT
CDR3aa: CASSERDTEAFF

v_gene: TRBV5-1
abundance: NA
d_gene: TRBD2
j_gene: TRBJ2-1
CDR3nt: TGCGCCAGCAGCTTGGTAGCGGGAGATGGGGATGAGCAGTTCTTC
CDR3aa: CASSLVAGDGDEQFF

v_gene: TRBV6-2/TRBV6-3
abundance: NA
d_gene: NA
j_gene: TRBJ2-1
CDR3nt: TGTGCCAGCAGTCAGGTCCCCGGACAGGGAGGGCCCTACAATGAGCAGTTCTTC
CDR3aa: CASSQVPGQGGPYNEQFF

v_gene: TRBV5-6
abundance: NA
d_gene: TRBD2
j_gene: TRBJ2-5
CDR3nt: TGTGCCAGCAGCCGACTAGCGGAAGAGACCCAGTACTTC
CDR3aa: CASSRLAEETQYF

v_gene: TRBV5-1
abundance: NA
d_gene: NA
j_gene: TRBJ2-2
CDR3nt: TGCGCCAGCAGCGCTTTACAGGGAAACACCGGGGAGCTGTTTTTT
CDR3aa: CASSALQGNTGELFF

v_gene: TRBV12-3/TRBV12-4
abundance: NA
d_gene: TRBD1
j_gene: TRBJ2-2
CDR3nt: TGTGCCAGCAGTCCTACAGGGGCCGGGGAGCTGTTTTTT
CDR3aa: CASSPTGAGELFF

v_gene: TRBV5-1
abundance: NA
d_gene: TRBD1
j_gene: TRBJ2-4
CDR3nt: TGCGCCAGCAGCTTCCGACCCCGGGACAGTCAGTACTTC
CDR3aa: CASSFRPRDSQYF

v_gene: TRBV6-2/TRBV6-3
abundance: NA
d_gene: TRBD2
j_gene: TRBJ2-5
CDR3nt: TGTGCCAGCAGTTATAGGCTAGCGGGGACTCAAGAGACCCAGTACTTC
CDR3aa: CASSYRLAGTQETQYF

v_gene: TRBV15
abundance: NA
d_gene: TRBD1
j_gene: TRBJ1-5
CDR3nt: TGTGCCACCAGCAGGACCTACAGGGGTAGTCTCGGCAATCAGCCCCAGCATTTT
CDR3aa: CATSRTYRGSLGNQPQHF

v_gene: TRBV5-1
abundance: NA
d_gene: NA
j_gene: TRBJ1-4
CDR3nt: TGCGCCAGCAGCTTGGCAGGGTCAACTAATGAAAAACTGTTTTTT
CDR3aa: CASSLAGSTNEKLFF

v_gene: TRBV24-1
abundance: NA
d_gene: NA
j_gene: TRBJ2-3
CDR3nt: TGTGCCACCAGTGACCCGCTAGAGAGGGGAGGAGATACGCAGTATTTT
CDR3aa: CATSDPLERGGDTQYF

v_gene: TRBV18
abundance: NA
d_gene: TRBD1
j_gene: TRBJ1-2
CDR3nt: TGTGCCAGCTCGGACAGGGACTATGGCTACACCTTC
CDR3aa: CASSDRDYGYTF

v_gene: TRBV28
abundance: NA
d_gene: NA
j_gene: TRBJ1-1
CDR3nt: TGTGCCAGCAGGCGGACCTCAGGGACTGAAGCTTTCTTT
CDR3aa: CASRRTSGTEAFF

v_gene: TRBV9
abundance: NA
d_gene: TRBD2
j_gene: TRBJ2-5
CDR3nt: TGTGCCAGCAGCGTAGGTTCTAGCGGGGGGCTCGAGACCCAGTACTTC
CDR3aa: CASSVGSSGGLETQYF

v_gene: TRBV29-1
abundance: few
d_gene: TRBD1
j_gene: TRBJ2-1
CDR3nt: TGCAGCGTCGGACAGGGGGCGGGTGAGCAGTTCTTC
CDR3aa: CSVGQGAGEQFF

v_gene: TRBV3-1/TRBV3-2
abundance: NA
d_gene: NA
j_gene: TRBJ2-1
CDR3nt: TGTGCCAGCAGCAGAACTTGGGGGGGCCTCCACAATGAGCAGTTCTTC
CDR3aa: CASSRTWGGLHNEQFF

v_gene: TRBV27
abundance: once
d_gene: TRBD1
j_gene: TRBJ2-7
CDR3nt: TGTGCCAGCAGTCAAACTGGGACAGGGGCCTACGAGCAGTACTTC
CDR3aa: CASSQTGTGAYEQYF

v_gene: TRBV27
abundance: NA
d_gene: NA
j_gene: TRBJ1-1
CDR3nt: TGTGCCAGCAGACCCGGGGCGGGGGTCACTGAAGCTTTCTTT
CDR3aa: CASRPGAGVTEAFF

v_gene: TRBV3-1/TRBV3-2
abundance: NA
d_gene: NA
j_gene: TRBJ1-1
CDR3nt: TGTGCCAGCAGCCAAGAGGTGACAGCGAACACTGAAGCTTTCTTT
CDR3aa: CASSQEVTANTEAFF

v_gene: TRBV10-3
abundance: NA
d_gene: NA
j_gene: TRBJ2-7
CDR3nt: TGTGCCATCAGGAAGGACAGTTCATCCTACGAGCAGTACTTC
CDR3aa: CAIRKDSSSYEQYF

v_gene: TRBV9
abundance: NA
d_gene: TRBD1
j_gene: TRBJ1-6
CDR3nt: TGTGCCAGCAGCACCGCTCCCGGGACAGAAAATTCACCCCTCCACTTT
CDR3aa: CASSTAPGTENSPLHF

v_gene: TRBV5-8
abundance: NA
d_gene: TRBD1
j_gene: TRBJ2-1
CDR3nt: TGTGCCAGCACCAACAACAGGGGTTCCTACAATGAGCAGTTCTTC
CDR3aa: CASTNNRGSYNEQFF

v_gene: TRBV6-1
abundance: NA
d_gene: NA
j_gene: TRBJ1-4
CDR3nt: TGTGCCAGCAGTGACCCAGGGAGGTCTAATGAAAAACTGTTTTTT
CDR3aa: CASSDPGRSNEKLFF

v_gene: TRBV7-3
abundance: NA
d_gene: TRBD2
j_gene: TRBJ2-2
CDR3nt: TGTGCCAGCAGCTCCCCGTCTAGCGGGGTGAACACCGGGGAGCTGTTTTTT
CDR3aa: CASSSPSSGVNTGELFF

v_gene: TRBV15
abundance: NA
d_gene: TRBD1
j_gene: TRBJ2-1
CDR3nt: TGTGCCACCAGCAGAGGAGTGGGACAGGGCTTTCGAGGCAACAATGAGCAGTTCTTC
CDR3aa: CATSRGVGQGFRGNNEQFF

v_gene: TRBV19
abundance: NA
d_gene: NA
j_gene: TRBJ2-1
CDR3nt: TGTGCCAGTAGTATCCCAAGTCTTATAGATGAGCAGTTCTTC
CDR3aa: CASSIPSLIDEQFF

v_gene: TRBV7-8
abundance: NA
d_gene: TRBD1
j_gene: TRBJ1-2
CDR3nt: TGTGCCAGCAGCTTAGGGACAGGAGCAATCTATGGCTACACCTTC
CDR3aa: CASSLGTGAIYGYTF